The 21 T cell receptor beta chains in this list originate from one sample, sequenced in a study of blood T cell repertoires in COVID-19 (dated by TCRdb to the early 2020s). Library preparation employed the immunoSEQ multiplex PCR assay. TCRdb provides this immuneACCESS table in a form limited to in-frame rearrangements. Some clones are lacking; in checked studies, under half of them reflect an unresolved V gene, and why the rest are absent is not known. The sample profile shows about 170,000 clones; about 90% of them were found once. Clones ranked in the top ten supply roughly 7.3% of the sample. The sample consisted of PBMCs or T cells enriched from blood (not recorded which). These receptors were taken from a woman between 45 and 60 years old who had recovered from COVID-19.

The DNA for the CDR3 is TGTGCCAGCAGCCCGAGGCTACAGGGGAACACTGAAGCTTTCTTT. This sequence encodes CASSPRLQGNTEAFF. This chain links TRBV13 with TRBJ1-1, with D possibly matching TRBD1 (6 bases). This CDR3 is built from 15 residues. Trimming shortened V by 5 bases and J by 1 base, and 14 bases separated the two germline ends. CDR1 and CDR2 (germline): PRHDT, FYEKMQ (reference sequence).

The CDR3 loop reads CASSSAPEREPYEQYF. CDR3 bases: TGTGCCAGCAGCTCGGCACCTGAGCGGGAACCCTACGAGCAGTACTTC. This chain joins TRBV5-4 and TRBJ2-7, with TRBD2 matching 7 bases. CDR3 length: 16 amino acids. Germline V gene data show CDR1 as SGHNT and CDR2 as YYREEE (reference sequence). Trimming took 3 bases from V and 2 from J; bases not matched to a gene: 11.

A single count supports this clone. This chain connects TRBV19 to TRBJ1-2, with TRBD1 identical over 7 bases. The CDR3 covers 16 residues. V lost 0 bases, J lost 0 bases, and 4 bases stayed unmatched. The germline CDR1 and CDR2 sequences are LNHDA and SQIVND (reference sequence). CDR3 protein: CASSIETGRANYGYTF. The CDR3 DNA reads TGTGCCAGTAGTATAGAGACAGGGAGAGCTAACTATGGCTACACCTTC.

The genes are TRBV7-8 and TRBJ1-6; TRBD1 matches at 10 bases. The junction had 6 bases not matched to a gene; V was cut back by 5 bases and J by 8 bases. The CDR3 runs to 15 residues. The V gene's germline CDR1 is SGHVS and CDR2 FQNEAQ. The CDR3 loop reads CASSDRGRSDSPLHF. DNA for the CDR3: TGTGCCAGCAGCGACAGGGGGCGATCTGATTCACCCCTCCACTTT. The variable domain in full, with the rest retrieved from reference TRBV7-8 and TRBJ1-6, is GAGVSQSPRYKVAKRGQDVALRCDPISGHVSLFWYQQALGQGPEFLTYFQNEAQLDKSGLPSDRFFAERPEGSVSTLKIQRTQQEDSAVYLCASSDRGRSDSPLHFGNGTRLTVT.

This clone was seen a handful of times. This chain connects TRBV19 to TRBJ1-5; D gene uncertain. V was cut by 5 bases and J by 7 bases, with 24 bases left in between. There are 17 residues in the CDR3. Germline CDR1 LNHDA, CDR2 SQIVND (reference sequence). The CDR3: CASSPGDLGNIRQPQHF. In DNA, the CDR3 is TGTGCCAGTAGTCCCGGGGATCTTGGAAATATCCGGCAGCCCCAGCATTTT.

The genes are TRBV7-3 and TRBJ2-1; the match to TRBD2 covers 8 bases. Per the germline V gene, CDR1 is SGHTA and CDR2 is FQGTGA. The V and J ends lost 1 base and 6 bases, in that order; junction bases with no gene match: 11. The CDR3 is made up of 17 amino acids. DNA for the CDR3: TGTGCCAGCAGCTTAAGGGCACAGGGACTAGTTTCCAATGAGCAGTTCTTC. It yields the protein CASSLRAQGLVSNEQFF. Drawing the rest from reference TRBV7-3 and TRBJ2-1, the complete variable domain is GAGVSQTPSNKVTEKGKYVELRCDPISGHTALYWYRQSLGQGPEFLIYFQGTGAADDSGLPNDRFFAVRPEGSVSTLKIQRTERGDSAVYLCASSLRAQGLVSNEQFFGPGTRLTVL.

The chain is built from TRBV19 and TRBJ2-7; TRBD2 might be the D (5 bases). Germline assignment: CDR1 LNHDA and CDR2 SQIVND (reference sequence). The CDR3 runs 14 residues. V was pared by 5 bases and J by 6 bases, with 17 bases between. The CDR3 nucleotides are TGTGCCAGTAGTCCAGGACTCGTGGCAGCCGAGCAGTACTTC. Its translation: CASSPGLVAAEQYF.

This rearrangement joins TRBV5-1 to TRBJ1-3; D is unresolved. With 4 bases removed from V and 0 bases from J, the gap between germline ends came to 8 bases. Per germline, CDR1 SGHRS and CDR2 YFSETQ. This CDR3 is 14 amino acids long. CDR3: CASSPEGSGNTIYF. CDR3 DNA sequence: TGCGCCAGCAGCCCGGAGGGCTCTGGAAACACCATATATTTT.

This clone was observed a single time. V is TRBV28 and J is TRBJ1-4; no clear D. Trimming cost V 1 base and J 5 bases, with 8 bases left between them. CDR1 is MDHEN and CDR2 is SYDVKM in the germline V gene. The CDR3 has 14 amino acids. The CDR3 sequence is CASSLSRKNEKLFF. Written as DNA, the CDR3 is TGTGCCAGCAGTTTATCCAGAAAGAATGAAAAACTGTTTTTT.

The chain joins TRBV11-1 to TRBJ2-7; TRBD2 agrees at 7 bases. Germline CDR1 is SGHAT and CDR2 is FQDESV (reference sequence). This CDR3 spans 13 amino acids. Trimming took 0 bases from V and 6 from J; bases not matched to a gene: 2. The CDR3 nucleotides are TGTGCCAGCAGCTTAGCGCGGGAGTTCGAGCAGTACTTC. Protein product: CASSLAREFEQYF.

J is TRBJ1-4 and V is TRBV7-9; TRBD1 agrees at 9 bases. The CDR3 contains 15 residues. V was pared by 4 bases and J by 6 bases, with 6 bases of the junction left unmatched. Germline V lookup: CDR1 SEHNR, CDR2 FQNEAQ (reference sequence). CDR3 in amino acids: CASSSGTGLYEKLFF. DNA for the CDR3: TGTGCCAGCAGCTCCGGGACAGGGTTGTATGAAAAACTGTTTTTT.

The chain uses TRBV30 and TRBJ1-1, with 9 bases fitting TRBD1. V shed 5 bases and J 4 bases; nucleotides not matched to a gene: 17. Per the germline V gene, CDR1 is GTSNPN and CDR2 is SVGIG (reference sequence). This CDR3 contains 17 residues. DNA for the CDR3: TGTGCCTGGTCCCCGATTCTCCCGGGACAGGGATTCACTGAAGCTTTCTTT. Translating it yields CAWSPILPGQGFTEAFF.

The chain is built from TRBV7-8 and TRBJ1-2; 8 bases agree with TRBD1. CDR1 SGHVS and CDR2 FQNEAQ come from the germline V gene. The CDR3 has 13 residues. The V segment lost 4 bases and the J segment 5 bases; nucleotides outside the gene matches: 3. CDR3 nucleotide sequence: TGTGCCAGCAGCTCGGACAGGGAGTATGGCTACACCTTC. It specifies CASSSDREYGYTF.

The chain uses TRBV2 and TRBJ2-5; 8 nucleotides align to TRBD1. This CDR3 spans 15 amino acids. Germline CDR1 is SNHLY and CDR2 is FYNNEI. J was trimmed by 3 bases and V by 6 bases; bases with no gene match: 9. The CDR3 region has the DNA TGTGCCAGCAGCCCCCCAGGGGGCGGGGAAGAGACCCAGTACTTC. This translates into CASSPPGGGEETQYF. Supplemented by reference TRBV2 and TRBJ2-5, the full variable domain reads EPEVTQTPSHQVTQMGQEVILRCVPISNHLYFYWYRQILGQKVEFLVSFYNNEISEKSEIFDDQFSVERPDGSNFTLKIRSTKLEDSAMYFCASSPPGGGEETQYFGPGTRLLVL.

This clone has more than one count but fewer than ten. The chain carries TRBV25-1 and TRBJ1-6, with TRBD1 as a possible D gene (6 bases). Trimming cost V 1 base and J 5 bases, with 9 bases left between them. The CDR3 loop spans 15 amino acids. Germline CDR1 and CDR2: MGHDK and SYGVNS. The CDR3 DNA follows: TGTGCCAGCAGTGAATTCACAGGGAATAATTCACCCCTCCACTTT. It is translated as CASSEFTGNNSPLHF.

The chain employs TRBV25-1 and TRBJ2-3; D is unclear. CDR1 is MGHDK and CDR2 is SYGVNS in the germline V gene. V was shortened by 4 bases and J by 0 bases, with 8 bases between the two germline ends. This CDR3 comprises 14 residues. The CDR3 here is CASSGHRSTDTQYF. DNA for the CDR3: TGTGCCAGCAGTGGCCACAGAAGCACAGATACGCAGTATTTT.

The chain is built from TRBV19 and TRBJ2-7; a possible D gene is TRBD2 (6 bases). The CDR3 length is 14 residues. V was pared by 5 bases and J by 5 bases, with 16 bases between. The germline V gene has CDR1 LNHDA and CDR2 SQIVND (reference sequence). The DNA for the CDR3 is TGTGCCAGTAGTCTTACCCAGGAGGGTAACGAGCAGTACTTC. Its translation: CASSLTQEGNEQYF.

The chain links TRBV6-5 to TRBJ2-4; D call uncertain. Per germline, CDR1 MNHEY and CDR2 SVGAGI. V lost 3 bases, J lost 2 bases, and 11 bases lay in between. The CDR3 loop spans 15 amino acids. This CDR3 reads CASSYSTSPKNIQYF. The CDR3 DNA reads TGTGCCAGCAGTTATAGTACTTCGCCCAAAAACATTCAGTACTTC.

The J gene is TRBJ2-7, the V gene TRBV2, with 7 bases identical to TRBD1. CDR1 is SNHLY, CDR2 FYNNEI, per germline. V shed 3 bases, J shed 0 bases, and the junction held 8 bases outside the gene matches. The CDR3 consists of 16 residues. In DNA form, the CDR3 reads TGTGCCAGCAGTGATTTGGGAACAGGGGCCTCCTACGAGCAGTACTTC. Protein sequence: CASSDLGTGASYEQYF.

The chain uses TRBV3-1 (or the pseudogene TRBV3-2) and TRBJ2-3, with 7 bases aligning to TRBD2. This CDR3 region has 15 residues. CDR1 is LGHDT, CDR2 YNNKEL, per germline (reference sequence). Losses at the gene ends were 3 bases for V and 5 bases for J; bases not matched to a gene: 8. The CDR3 spells CASSHGGSPKDTQYF. The CDR3 bases are TGTGCCAGCAGCCATGGCGGGAGCCCGAAAGATACGCAGTATTTT.

The V gene is TRBV29-1, the J gene TRBJ1-2; 7 bases fit TRBD1. The J segment lost 4 bases and the V segment lost 0 bases, leaving 2 bases of the junction unmatched. Germline CDR1 SQVTM, CDR2 ANQGSEA. The CDR3 has 13 residues. This CDR3 is CSVEDRGSYGYTF. In nucleotides, the CDR3 is TGCAGCGTTGAAGACAGGGGGAGCTATGGCTACACCTTC.